These T cell receptor beta chains were read from a single sample in a study of OX40 agonist ivuxolimab in advanced cancers. Data came from immunoSEQ multiplex PCR; TCRdb stores just in-frame clones and leaves some out. The data hold about 80,000 clones, with roughly nine tenths observed a single time. Sample: CD4+ or CD8+ T cells sorted from blood, taken in a trial of the OX40 agonist ivuxolimab. The receptors shown here come from an adult with an advanced solid tumor such as melanoma, head and neck, liver or kidney cancer. Both conserved end residues are part of each CDR3. D genes are given only for firm matches. Only part of the rows carry a size: once, few, many, or a class if the clone is expanded.

d_call,clone_size,v_call,j_call,cdr3_aa,cdr3_nt
.,once,TRBV30,TRBJ2-7,CAWSGPALGYEQYF,TGTGCCTGGAGCGGCCCCGCACTGGGTTACGAGCAGTACTTC
.,.,TRBV9,TRBJ2-7,CASSVGGAVLRYEQYF,TGTGCCAGCAGCGTAGGAGGGGCAGTGTTACGGTACGAGCAGTACTTC
TRBD2,.,TRBV28,TRBJ2-1,CATRTSGRASEQFF,TGTGCCACCAGAACGAGCGGGAGGGCGAGTGAGCAGTTCTTC
TRBD2,.,TRBV6-4,TRBJ2-7,CASSSGFLGLADSYEQYF,TGTGCCAGCAGCTCAGGGTTTTTGGGACTAGCGGACTCCTACGAGCAGTACTTC
.,.,TRBV4-2,TRBJ2-2,CASSQRTTTGELFF,TGTGCCAGCAGCCAAAGGACTACCACCGGGGAGCTGTTTTTT
.,few,TRBV4-3,TRBJ2-7,CASSQADSHGLYEQYF,TGCGCCAGCAGCCAAGCCGACAGCCATGGCCTCTACGAGCAGTACTTC
TRBD2,.,TRBV7-6,TRBJ2-2,CASSKTGTKAGELFF,TGTGCCAGCAGCAAGACCGGGACTAAAGCCGGGGAGCTGTTTTTT
.,.,TRBV7-6,TRBJ1-1,CASSLTLRGPEAFF,TGTGCCAGCAGCTTAACCCTCCGGGGCCCTGAAGCTTTCTTT
.,.,TRBV18,TRBJ1-4,CASSPVEGEKLFF,TGTGCCAGCTCACCAGTCGAAGGTGAAAAACTGTTTTTT
TRBD1,.,TRBV7-9,TRBJ1-2,CASSLGDRESYGYTF,TGTGCCAGCAGCTTAGGGGACAGGGAGAGCTATGGCTACACCTTC
.,.,TRBV28,TRBJ2-1,CASSLLGGGEKGDPFF,TGTGCCAGCAGTTTATTGGGAGGGGGCGAAAAGGGAGACCCGTTCTTC
.,.,TRBV11-3,TRBJ2-5,CASSFYFTETQYF,TGTGCCAGCAGCTTTTATTTCACAGAGACCCAGTACTTC
TRBD1,.,TRBV28,TRBJ1-2,CASSLFVTGSGYTF,TGTGCCAGCAGTTTATTTGTGACAGGGAGCGGCTACACCTTC
TRBD1,.,TRBV5-4,TRBJ2-7,CASSRGNRGESYEQYF,TGTGCCAGCAGCAGGGGGAACAGGGGGGAGAGCTACGAGCAGTACTTC
.,.,TRBV18,TRBJ1-5,CASSPISQGIYQAQHF,TGTGCCAGCTCACCAATCTCACAGGGTATCTATCAGGCCCAGCATTTT
.,.,TRBV19,TRBJ1-5,CASRTSSGAPQHF,TGTGCCAGTAGAACGTCCAGTGGGGCGCCCCAGCATTTT
.,.,TRBV7-8,TRBJ1-5,CASSLRVRNPVQPQHF,TGTGCCAGCAGCTTAAGGGTCAGGAATCCGGTGCAGCCCCAGCATTTT
TRBD2,.,TRBV4-2,TRBJ2-5,CASSQVASGSQETQYF,TGTGCCAGCAGCCAAGTGGCTAGCGGAAGCCAAGAGACCCAGTACTTC
TRBD1,.,TRBV6-5,TRBJ2-7,CASRRTGGYEQYF,TGTGCCAGCAGGCGGACAGGGGGCTACGAGCAGTACTTC
TRBD2,.,TRBV14,TRBJ2-5,CASSQLAGIRETQYF,TGTGCCAGCAGCCAACTAGCGGGAATTAGAGAGACCCAGTACTTC
TRBD2,.,TRBV5-1,TRBJ2-3,CASSLVGTSGRVSDTQYF,TGCGCCAGCAGCTTGGTCGGGACTAGCGGGAGAGTGTCAGATACGCAGTATTTT
.,.,TRBV7-2,TRBJ1-5,CASSLGRNQPQHF,TGTGCCAGCAGCTTAGGTCGCAATCAGCCCCAGCATTTT
.,.,TRBV5-1,TRBJ1-1,CASSFSQNTEAFF,TGCGCCAGCAGCTTTTCCCAGAACACTGAAGCTTTCTTT